This T cell receptor (beta chain) was recorded in a study of blood T cell repertoires in COVID-19. Study-wide background: There were acute and convalescent COVID-19 samples, and they came from the United States, Italy and Spain.

Authors' analysis steps: Estimates of nucleated cell counts were drawn from the amplification of reference gene primers. Repertoires were generated with immunoSEQ multiplex PCR, while TCRdb's copy carries only in-frame clones and drops some. The DNA gave D and trimming, while V, J and clone size come from that table. The sample holds about 160,000 clones, approximately 81% seen once. Details on this clone: A junction end diverges from the germline sequence, so it may reflect a read error.

Germline values: CDR1 SGHAT, CDR2 FQNNGV. This CDR3 comprises 16 residues. Sequenced input: peripheral blood. This sequence was found in a middle-aged man with acute or convalescent COVID-19. The chain recombines TRBV11-2 with TRBJ2-7, with TRBD1 matching over 9 bases. The CDR3 DNA reads TGTGCCAGCAGCATTGACTCCGGGACAGGGACCTACGGGCAGTACTTC. The encoded protein is CASSIDSGTGTYGQYF.